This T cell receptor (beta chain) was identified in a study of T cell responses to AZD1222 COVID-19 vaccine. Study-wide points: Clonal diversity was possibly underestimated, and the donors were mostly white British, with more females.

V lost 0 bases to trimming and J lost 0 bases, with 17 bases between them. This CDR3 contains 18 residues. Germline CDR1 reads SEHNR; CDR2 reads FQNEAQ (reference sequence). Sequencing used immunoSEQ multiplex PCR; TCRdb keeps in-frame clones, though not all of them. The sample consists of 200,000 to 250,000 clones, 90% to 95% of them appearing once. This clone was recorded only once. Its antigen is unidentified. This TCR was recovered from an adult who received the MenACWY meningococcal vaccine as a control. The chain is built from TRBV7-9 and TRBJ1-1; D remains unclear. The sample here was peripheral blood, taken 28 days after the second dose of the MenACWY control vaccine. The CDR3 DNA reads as TGTGCCAGCAGCTTAGCGTTGAGACGAGGCCAGATGAACACTGAAGCTTTCTTT. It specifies CASSLALRRGQMNTEAFF.